The clone carrying this T cell receptor beta chain was found many times. Its target is unknown. RNA transcripts were the template for amplifying TCR beta CDR3 regions. A set of HTBI primers served as the primers for a first-round RT-PCR of the TCR CDR3. TCRdb used MiXCR to reprocess the multiplex PCR reads, holding one entry per CDR3 protein. The table has 600,000 or so distinct CDR3 sequences, approximately 15% seen once. The data derive from a study of T cells in Graves' hyperthyroidism and ophthalmopathy. Study outcomes and limitations: Expanded thyroid clonotypes (above 0.001) were mostly also found in blood.

The ends were cut back, 3 bases at V and 2 bases at J, with 8 bases in the middle. CDR1 KGHSH and CDR2 LQKENI come from the germline V gene. The CDR3 extends over 13 amino acids. Diagnoses were established using clinical symptoms, serum thyroxine and TRAb, thyroid ultrasound and orbital computed tomography. The sequence was collected from a woman aged 18-29 years with Graves' ophthalmopathy. What was sequenced was blood. The chain is built from TRBV18 and TRBJ2-7; D uncertain. CDR3 loop: CASSPLQPYEQYF. CDR3 in DNA: TGTGCCAGCTCACCTCTACAGCCCTACGAGCAGTACTTC.